The 20 T cell receptor beta chains reported below all come from one sample, sequenced in a study of monozygotic twins with inflammatory bowel disease (dated by TCRdb to about 2019). To prepare the library, 5' RACE was applied. Sequencing was carried out with an Illumina HiSeq 2500. With the reads reprocessed by TCRdb, a single entry stands for each CDR3 protein sequence and no DNA is reported. This sample's clone table shows 190,000 or so distinct CDR3 sequences. The top ten clones comprise roughly 1.7% of the sample. Sample: blood. The source is a human donor with ulcerative colitis or Crohn's disease, or a healthy co-twin of an affected twin (not recorded which).

The gene calls are TRBV12-3 or TRBV12-4 and TRBJ2-5; without DNA, the TCRdb call of TRBD1 cannot be checked. The CDR3 has 17 amino acids. CDR3: CASSLSGGALGKETQYF.

The chain employs TRBV29-1 and TRBJ1-2; TCRdb outputs TRBD1, but without DNA this stays unchecked. Germline V gene data show CDR1 as SQVTM and CDR2 as ANQGSEA. The CDR3 runs 11 residues. CDR3 amino acids: CSAGDSHGYTF.

This sequence joins TRBV12-3 or TRBV12-4 and TRBJ2-5; TCRdb indicates TRBD1, and absent DNA this call remains unverified. This CDR3 region has 12 residues. CDR3 sequence reads: CASKLGVGTQYF.

This sequence joins TRBV7-9 and TRBJ2-5. This CDR3 spans 12 amino acids. Germline CDR1 SEHNR, CDR2 FQNEAQ (reference sequence). CDR3 region: CASSSAKETQYF.

The chain couples TRBV6-1 to TRBJ2-5; the D call from TCRdb, TRBD1, cannot be confirmed without DNA. The length of the CDR3 is 14 residues. The germline V gene encodes CDR1 MNHNS and CDR2 SASEGT. The chain's CDR3 is CASSEAGGVETQYF.

V is TRBV12-3 or TRBV12-4 and J is TRBJ1-5; no DNA is available, so the TRBD1 call from TCRdb remains unchecked. The CDR3 runs to 16 residues. The CDR3 reads CASSFWSGGTDQPQHF.

The rearrangement joins TRBV24-1 to TRBJ2-2; without DNA, the TCRdb call of TRBD2 cannot be checked. Germline V gene sequence: CDR1 KGHDR, CDR2 SFDVKD. CDR3 length: 15 residues. CDR3 sequence reads: CASSSPGSGAGELFF.

The rearrangement links TRBV20-1 to TRBJ1-2; TCRdb's D call of TRBD1 is untestable without DNA. CDR3 length: 14 amino acids. Per germline, CDR1 DFQATT and CDR2 SNEGSKA (reference sequence). CDR3 protein: CSARIDSDFYGYTF.

The J gene is TRBJ1-6, the V gene TRBV10-3; the D call from TCRdb, TRBD1, cannot be confirmed without DNA. CDR3 length: 17 amino acids. Germline V CDR1 and CDR2: ENHRY, SYGVKD. The CDR3 loop is CAISESGASSYNSPLHF.

The chain couples TRBV4-1 to TRBJ2-3; TCRdb's assignment of TRBD1 cannot be checked, as there is no DNA. The germline V gene has CDR1 MGHRA and CDR2 YSYEKL. The CDR3 contains 16 residues. CDR3 amino acids: CASSQDGEKGADTQYF.

The chain couples TRBV7-9 to TRBJ2-7; checking the TCRdb D call of TRBD1 is not possible without DNA. This CDR3 spans 16 amino acids. Germline V gene lookup returns CDR1 SEHNR and CDR2 FQNEAQ (reference sequence). The CDR3 is CASSFFAPLRALEQYF.

V gene TRBV12-3 or TRBV12-4 combines with J gene TRBJ2-2; the D gene TCRdb calls, TRBD1, cannot be checked with no DNA. This CDR3 spans 16 amino acids. The CDR3 protein is CASSFKWGAGAGELFF.

The V gene is TRBV12-3 or TRBV12-4, the J gene TRBJ2-2; TCRdb selects TRBD1, and the lack of DNA leaves this call unchecked. CDR3 length: 14 amino acids. The CDR3: CASSKASRAGELFF.

The chain carries TRBV4-2 and TRBJ2-3; the D gene TCRdb calls, TRBD2, cannot be checked with no DNA. Per germline, CDR1 LGHNA and CDR2 YNFKEQ. This CDR3 region has 15 residues. The CDR3 here is CASSQDAGPSDTQYF.

The chain combines TRBV7-2 with TRBJ2-1. CDR1 is SGHTA and CDR2 is FQGNSA in the germline V gene. There are 13 residues in the CDR3. CDR3 loop: CASSPHPLNEQFF.

The rearrangement links TRBV9 to TRBJ2-2. This CDR3 is 15 amino acids long. Per germline, CDR1 SGDLS and CDR2 YYNGEE. CDR3 sequence: CASSGLAPHVGELFF.

The chain uses TRBV11-3 and TRBJ1-2. The V gene's germline CDR1 is SGHNT and CDR2 YENEEA. This CDR3 is built from 16 residues. CDR3: CASSLEAPGVSYGYTF.

This rearrangement joins TRBV7-8 to TRBJ2-7; TCRdb's D call, TRBD2, is unchecked because there is no DNA. The CDR3 runs 14 residues. Germline loops: CDR1 SGHVS, CDR2 FQNEAQ. CDR3 residues: CASSFRQGNLEQYF.

The rearrangement joins TRBV2 to TRBJ1-6. Germline CDR1 is SNHLY and CDR2 is FYNNEI. The CDR3 extends over 15 amino acids. The CDR3 protein is CASSEQGILNSPLHF.

The chain is built from TRBV7-9 and TRBJ2-7; checking the TCRdb D call of TRBD2 is not possible without DNA. The germline V gene encodes CDR1 SEHNR and CDR2 FQNEAQ (reference sequence). The CDR3 contains 15 residues. The CDR3 reads CASSTVAGGLYEQYF.